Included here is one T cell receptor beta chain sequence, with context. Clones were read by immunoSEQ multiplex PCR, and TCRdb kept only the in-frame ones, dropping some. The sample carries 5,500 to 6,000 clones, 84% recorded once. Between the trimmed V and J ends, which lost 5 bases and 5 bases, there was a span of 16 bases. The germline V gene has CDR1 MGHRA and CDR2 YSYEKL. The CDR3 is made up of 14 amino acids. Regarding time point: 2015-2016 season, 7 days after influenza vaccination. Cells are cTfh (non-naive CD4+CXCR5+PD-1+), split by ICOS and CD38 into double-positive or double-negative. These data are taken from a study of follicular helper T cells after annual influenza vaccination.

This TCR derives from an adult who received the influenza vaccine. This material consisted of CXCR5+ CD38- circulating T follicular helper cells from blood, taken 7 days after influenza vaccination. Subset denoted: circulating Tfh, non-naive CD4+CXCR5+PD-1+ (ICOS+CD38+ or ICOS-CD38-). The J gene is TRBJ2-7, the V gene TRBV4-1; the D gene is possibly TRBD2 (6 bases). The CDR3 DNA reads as TGCGCCAGCAGCAGCCCCGGGAGTAGTAACGAGCAGTACTTC. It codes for CASSSPGSSNEQYF.